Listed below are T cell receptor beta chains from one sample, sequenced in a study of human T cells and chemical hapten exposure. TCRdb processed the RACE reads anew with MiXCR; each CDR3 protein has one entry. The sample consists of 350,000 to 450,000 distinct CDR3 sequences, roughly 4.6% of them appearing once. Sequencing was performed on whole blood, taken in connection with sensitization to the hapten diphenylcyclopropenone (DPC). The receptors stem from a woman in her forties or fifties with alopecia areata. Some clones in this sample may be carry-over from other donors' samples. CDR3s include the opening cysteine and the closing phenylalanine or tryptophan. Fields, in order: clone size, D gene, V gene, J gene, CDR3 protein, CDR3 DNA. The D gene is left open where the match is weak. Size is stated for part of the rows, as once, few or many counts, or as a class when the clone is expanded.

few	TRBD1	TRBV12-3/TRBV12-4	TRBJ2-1	CASRDRAYNEQFF	TGTGCCAGCAGGGACAGGGCTTACAATGAGCAGTTCTTC
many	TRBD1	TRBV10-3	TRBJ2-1	CAISGQVGYNEQFF	TGTGCCATCTCCGGACAGGTGGGTTACAATGAGCAGTTCTTC
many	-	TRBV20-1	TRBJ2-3	CSARDFSEADTQYF	TGCAGTGCTAGAGATTTCTCCGAGGCAGATACGCAGTATTTT
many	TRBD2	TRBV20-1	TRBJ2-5	CSASGLAGPQETQYF	TGCAGTGCTAGCGGACTAGCGGGGCCTCAAGAGACCCAGTACTTC
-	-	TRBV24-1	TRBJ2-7	CATSTWGSYEQYF	TGTGCCACAAGTACTTGGGGGTCCTACGAGCAGTACTTC
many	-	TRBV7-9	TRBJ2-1	CASSFGARYNEQFF	TGTGCCAGCAGCTTTGGGGCGAGGTACAATGAGCAGTTCTTC
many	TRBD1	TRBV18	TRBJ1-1	CASSLSGQTNTEAFF	TGTGCCAGCTCACTCTCGGGACAGACGAACACTGAAGCTTTCTTT
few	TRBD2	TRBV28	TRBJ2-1	CATRYGGRTYNEQFF	TGTGCCACCCGGTACGGCGGGAGAACCTACAATGAGCAGTTCTTC
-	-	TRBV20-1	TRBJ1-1	CSAWGTEAFF	TGCAGTGCTTGGGGCACTGAAGCTTTCTTT
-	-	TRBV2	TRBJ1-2	CASSETVRGGYGYTF	TGTGCCAGCAGTGAAACGGTTCGGGGCGGCTATGGCTACACCTTC
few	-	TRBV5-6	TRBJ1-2	CASSLEMRGAGYGYTF	TGTGCCAGCAGCTTGGAAATGCGGGGCGCCGGATATGGCTACACCTTC
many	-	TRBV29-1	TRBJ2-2	CSATFTGELFF	TGCAGCGCCACGTTTACCGGGGAGCTGTTTTTT
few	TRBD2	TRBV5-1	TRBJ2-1	CASSLTTSGPHNEQFF	TGCGCCAGCAGCTTGACGACTAGCGGGCCTCACAATGAGCAGTTCTTC
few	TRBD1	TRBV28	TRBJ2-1	CASTQGQGRNEQFF	TGTGCCAGCACCCAGGGACAGGGACGGAATGAGCAGTTCTTC
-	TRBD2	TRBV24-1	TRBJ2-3	CATSGGGTDTQYF	TGTGCCACCAGTGGCGGGGGGACAGATACGCAGTATTTT
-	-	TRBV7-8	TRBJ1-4	CASSFSMGGVHEKLFF	TGTGCCAGCAGCTTCAGCATGGGGGGAGTCCATGAAAAACTGTTTTTT
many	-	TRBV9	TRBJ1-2	CASSVEGRETNGYTF	TGTGCCAGCAGCGTAGAGGGCAGGGAGACTAATGGCTACACCTTC
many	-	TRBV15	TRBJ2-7	CATSRMGDTGAYEQYF	TGTGCCACCAGTAGAATGGGGGACACGGGCGCCTACGAGCAGTACTTC
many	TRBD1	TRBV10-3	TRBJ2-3	CATWEGQGPDTQYF	TGTGCCACATGGGAAGGACAGGGGCCAGATACGCAGTATTTT
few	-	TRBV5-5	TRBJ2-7	CASRTSWRGTYEQYF	TGTGCCAGCAGGACGTCCTGGCGGGGAACCTACGAGCAGTACTTC
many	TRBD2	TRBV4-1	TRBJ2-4	CASSPIAGGVKNIQYF	TGCGCCAGCAGCCCTATAGCGGGGGGGGTCAAAAACATTCAGTACTTC
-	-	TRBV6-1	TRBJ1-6	CASSETNTRSSYNSPLHF	TGTGCCAGCAGTGAAACGAACACTAGGAGCTCCTATAATTCACCCCTCCACTTT
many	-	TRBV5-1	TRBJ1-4	CASSNDRLDPTNEKLFF	TGCGCCAGCAGCAACGACAGGCTTGACCCAACTAATGAAAAACTGTTTTTT